One sample yielded the 2 T cell receptor beta chains listed below, sequenced in a study of blood T cell repertoires in COVID-19. Profiling relied on immunoSEQ multiplex PCR, and the TCRdb table lists in-frame clones only, not all of them. The sample contains fewer than 350,000 clones, approximately 90% of which appear only once. Sequencing was performed on PBMCs or T cells enriched from blood (not recorded which). Receptors originate from a young woman with acute COVID-19.

This chain links TRBV7-2 with TRBJ1-2, with TRBD1 matching 7 bases. V was pared by 5 bases and J by 4 bases, with 7 bases of the junction left unmatched. The CDR3 spans 14 residues. The germline gives CDR1 SGHTA, CDR2 FQGNSA. For the CDR3, the DNA is TGTGCCAGCAGCGGCCAGGGGGGCGCCTATGGCTACACCTTC. Translating it yields CASSGQGGAYGYTF.

The J gene is TRBJ1-5, the V gene TRBV25-1; D gene unclear. Germline V CDR1 and CDR2: MGHDK, SYGVNS. The CDR3 sequence is 13 residues long. Trimming left V 3 bases short and J 4 bases short, with 7 bases between. In DNA form, the CDR3 reads TGTGCCAGCAGTGACAGGACTAATCAGCCCCAGCATTTT. This gives the protein CASSDRTNQPQHF.